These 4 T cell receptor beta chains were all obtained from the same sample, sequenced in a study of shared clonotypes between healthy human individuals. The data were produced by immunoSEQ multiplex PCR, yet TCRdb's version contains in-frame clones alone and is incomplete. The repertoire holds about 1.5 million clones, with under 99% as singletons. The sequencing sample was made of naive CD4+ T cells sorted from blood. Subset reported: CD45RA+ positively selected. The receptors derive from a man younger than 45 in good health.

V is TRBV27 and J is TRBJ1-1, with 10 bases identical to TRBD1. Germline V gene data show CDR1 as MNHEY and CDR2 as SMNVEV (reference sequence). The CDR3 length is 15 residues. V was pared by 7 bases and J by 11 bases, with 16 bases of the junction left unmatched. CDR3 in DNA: TGTGCCAGCAAACAACGGACAGGGGGGCTCGGCGCTGCTTTCTTT. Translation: CASKQRTGGLGAAFF.

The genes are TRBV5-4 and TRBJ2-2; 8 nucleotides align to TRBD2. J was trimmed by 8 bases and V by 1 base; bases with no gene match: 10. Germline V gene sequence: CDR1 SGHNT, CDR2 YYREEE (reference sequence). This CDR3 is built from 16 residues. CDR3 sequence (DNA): TGTGCCAGCAGCTTGCTAGCTAGCGGGCCCATGGGGGAGCTGTTTTTT. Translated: CASSLLASGPMGELFF.

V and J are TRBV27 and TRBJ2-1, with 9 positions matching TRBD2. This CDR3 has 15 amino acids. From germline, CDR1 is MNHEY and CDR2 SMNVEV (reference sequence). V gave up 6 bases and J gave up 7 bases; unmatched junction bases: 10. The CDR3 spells CASRFSGSPGNEQFF. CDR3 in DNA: TGTGCCAGCAGATTTAGCGGGAGTCCGGGGAATGAGCAGTTCTTC.

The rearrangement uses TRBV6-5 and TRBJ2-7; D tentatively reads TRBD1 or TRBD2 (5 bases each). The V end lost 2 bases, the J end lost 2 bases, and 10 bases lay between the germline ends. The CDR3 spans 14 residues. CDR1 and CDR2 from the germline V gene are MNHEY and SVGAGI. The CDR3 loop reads CASSYGGVAYEQYF. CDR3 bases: TGTGCCAGCAGTTACGGGGGAGTAGCCTACGAGCAGTACTTC.